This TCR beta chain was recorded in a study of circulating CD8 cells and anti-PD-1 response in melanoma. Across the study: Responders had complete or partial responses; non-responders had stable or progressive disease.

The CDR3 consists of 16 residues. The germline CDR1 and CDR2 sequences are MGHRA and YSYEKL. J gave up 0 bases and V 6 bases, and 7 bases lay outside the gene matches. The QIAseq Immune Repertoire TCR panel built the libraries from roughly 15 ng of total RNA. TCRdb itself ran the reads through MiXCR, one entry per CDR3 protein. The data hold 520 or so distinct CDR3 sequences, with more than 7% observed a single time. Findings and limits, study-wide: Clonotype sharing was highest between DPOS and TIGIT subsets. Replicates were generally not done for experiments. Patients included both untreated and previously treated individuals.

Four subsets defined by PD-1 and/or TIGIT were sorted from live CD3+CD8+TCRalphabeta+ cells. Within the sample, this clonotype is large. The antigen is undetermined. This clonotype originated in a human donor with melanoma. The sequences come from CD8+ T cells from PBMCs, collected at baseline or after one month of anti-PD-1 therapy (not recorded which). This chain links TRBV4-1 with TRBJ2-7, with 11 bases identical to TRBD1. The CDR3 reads CASRQLGTGGSYEQYF. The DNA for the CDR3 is TGCGCCAGCAGACAACTCGGGACAGGGGGCTCCTACGAGCAGTACTTC.